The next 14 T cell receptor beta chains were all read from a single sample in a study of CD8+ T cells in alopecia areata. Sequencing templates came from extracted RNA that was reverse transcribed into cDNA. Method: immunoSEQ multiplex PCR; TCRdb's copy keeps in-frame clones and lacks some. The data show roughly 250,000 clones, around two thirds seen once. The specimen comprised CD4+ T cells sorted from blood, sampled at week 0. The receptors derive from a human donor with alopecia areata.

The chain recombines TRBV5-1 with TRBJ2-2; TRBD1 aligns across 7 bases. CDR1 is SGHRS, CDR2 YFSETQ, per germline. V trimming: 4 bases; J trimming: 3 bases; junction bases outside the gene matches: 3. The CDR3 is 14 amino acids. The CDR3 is CASSQGQYTGELFF. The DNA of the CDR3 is TGCGCCAGCAGCCAGGGACAGTACACCGGGGAGCTGTTTTTT.

CDR3 sequence: CSVLPGTFTYNEQFF. CDR3 sequence (DNA): TGCAGCGTTCTGCCCGGGACATTCACCTACAATGAGCAGTTCTTC. The chain links TRBV29-1 to TRBJ2-1; a weak D match, TRBD1 (6 bases). The germline CDR1 and CDR2 sequences are SQVTM and ANQGSEA. V lost 5 bases and J 2 bases, leaving 16 bases between the germline ends. This CDR3 region has 15 residues.

The CDR3 sequence: CASSPQGQANTEAFF. The CDR3 nucleotides are TGTGCCAGCTCACCACAGGGACAGGCGAACACTGAAGCTTTCTTT. The chain joins TRBV18 to TRBJ1-1; 8 bases align to TRBD1. Germline V gives CDR1 KGHSH, CDR2 LQKENI. V gave up 1 base and J gave up 1 base; unmatched junction bases: 2. CDR3 size: 15 residues.

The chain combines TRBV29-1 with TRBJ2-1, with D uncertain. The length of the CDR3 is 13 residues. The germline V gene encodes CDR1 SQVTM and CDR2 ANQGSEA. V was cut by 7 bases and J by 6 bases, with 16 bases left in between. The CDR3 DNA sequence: TGCAGCGGTTCGACCTGGGTTGGCAATGAGCAGTTCTTC. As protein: CSGSTWVGNEQFF.

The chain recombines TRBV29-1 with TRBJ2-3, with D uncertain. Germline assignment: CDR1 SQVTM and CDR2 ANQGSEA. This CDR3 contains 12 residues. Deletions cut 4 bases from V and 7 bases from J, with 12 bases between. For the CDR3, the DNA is TGCAGCGTTGCGGTTACACCATATACGCAGTATTTT. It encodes CSVAVTPYTQYF.

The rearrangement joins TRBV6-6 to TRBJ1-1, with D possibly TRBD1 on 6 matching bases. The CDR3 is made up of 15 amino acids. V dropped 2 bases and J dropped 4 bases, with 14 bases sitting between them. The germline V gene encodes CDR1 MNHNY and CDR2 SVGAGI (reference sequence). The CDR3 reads CASSYRRVGGTEAFF. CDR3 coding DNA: TGTGCCAGCAGTTACAGAAGGGTAGGGGGCACTGAAGCTTTCTTT.

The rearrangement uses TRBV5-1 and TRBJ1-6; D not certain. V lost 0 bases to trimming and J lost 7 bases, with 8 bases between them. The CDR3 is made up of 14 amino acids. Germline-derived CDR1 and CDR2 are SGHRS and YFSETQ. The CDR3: CASSLEAKNSPLHF. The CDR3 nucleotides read TGCGCCAGCAGCTTGGAAGCGAAGAATTCACCCCTCCACTTT.

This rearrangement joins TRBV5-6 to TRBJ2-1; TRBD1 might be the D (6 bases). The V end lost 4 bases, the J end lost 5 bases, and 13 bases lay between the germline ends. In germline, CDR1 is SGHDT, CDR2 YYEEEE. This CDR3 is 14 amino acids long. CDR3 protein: CASSPTGYHNEQFF. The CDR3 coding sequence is TGTGCCAGCAGCCCTACAGGGTACCACAATGAGCAGTTCTTC.

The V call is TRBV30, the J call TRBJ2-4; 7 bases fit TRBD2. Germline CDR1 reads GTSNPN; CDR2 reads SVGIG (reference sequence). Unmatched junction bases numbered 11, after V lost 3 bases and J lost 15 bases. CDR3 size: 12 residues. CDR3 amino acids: CAWRGGRPPPYF. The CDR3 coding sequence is TGTGCCTGGAGGGGAGGGCGACCTCCCCCGTACTTC.

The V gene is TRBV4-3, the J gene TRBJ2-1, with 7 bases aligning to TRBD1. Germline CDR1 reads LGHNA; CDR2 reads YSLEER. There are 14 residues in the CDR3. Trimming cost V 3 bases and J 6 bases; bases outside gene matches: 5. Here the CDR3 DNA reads TGCGCCAGCAGCCATGGACAGGTTTTCAATGAGCAGTTCTTC. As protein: CASSHGQVFNEQFF.

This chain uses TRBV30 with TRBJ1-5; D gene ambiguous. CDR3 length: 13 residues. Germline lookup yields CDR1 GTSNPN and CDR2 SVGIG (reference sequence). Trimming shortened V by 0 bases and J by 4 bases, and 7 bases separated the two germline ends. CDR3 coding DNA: TGTGCCTGGAGTGTAAACGGGAATCAGCCCCAGCATTTT. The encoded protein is CAWSVNGNQPQHF.

CDR3 sequence (DNA): TGTGCCAGCACCGAGGGACTAGTGATTGCAGATACGCAGTATTTT. It is translated as CASTEGLVIADTQYF. The rearrangement joins TRBV5-4 to TRBJ2-3; 8 bases are shared with TRBD2. Germline CDR1 reads SGHNT; CDR2 reads YYREEE (reference sequence). J lost 4 bases, V lost 6 bases, and 10 bases had no gene match. CDR3 length: 15 amino acids. The full variable domain, in which reference TRBV5-4 and TRBJ2-3 provide the parts outside the CDR3, is ETGVTQSPTHLIKTRGQQVTLRCSSQSGHNTVSWYQQALGQGPQFIFQYYREEENGRGNFPPRFSGLQFPNYSSELNVNALELDDSALYLCASTEGLVIADTQYFGPGTRLTVL.

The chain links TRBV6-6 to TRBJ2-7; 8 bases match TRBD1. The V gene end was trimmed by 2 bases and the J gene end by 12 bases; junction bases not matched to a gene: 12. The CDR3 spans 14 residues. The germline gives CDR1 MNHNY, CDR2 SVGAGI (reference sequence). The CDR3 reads CASSYDRPGGQGYF. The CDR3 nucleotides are TGTGCCAGCAGTTACGATCGGCCAGGGGGCCAGGGGTACTTC.

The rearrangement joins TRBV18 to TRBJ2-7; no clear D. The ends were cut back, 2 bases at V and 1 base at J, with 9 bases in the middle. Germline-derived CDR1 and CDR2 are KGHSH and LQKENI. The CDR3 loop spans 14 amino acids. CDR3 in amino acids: CASSPRAASYEQYF. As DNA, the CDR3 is TGTGCCAGCTCACCAAGGGCAGCTTCCTACGAGCAGTACTTC.